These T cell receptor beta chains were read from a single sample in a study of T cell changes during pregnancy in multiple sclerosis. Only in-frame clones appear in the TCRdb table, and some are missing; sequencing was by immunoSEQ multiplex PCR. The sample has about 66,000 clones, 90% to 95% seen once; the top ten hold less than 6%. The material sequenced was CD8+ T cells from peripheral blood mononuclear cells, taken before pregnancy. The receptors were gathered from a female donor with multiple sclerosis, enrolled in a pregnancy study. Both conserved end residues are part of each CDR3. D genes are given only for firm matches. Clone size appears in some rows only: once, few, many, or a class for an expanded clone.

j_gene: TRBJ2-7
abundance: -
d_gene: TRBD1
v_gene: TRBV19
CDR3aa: CASAAGQGGQTYEQYF
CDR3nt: TGTGCCAGTGCCGCGGGACAGGGGGGGCAGACCTACGAGCAGTACTTC

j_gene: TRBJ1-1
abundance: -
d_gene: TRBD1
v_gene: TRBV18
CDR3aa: CASSPGTDSTEAFF
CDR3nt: TGTGCCAGCTCACCCGGGACAGACAGCACTGAAGCTTTCTTT

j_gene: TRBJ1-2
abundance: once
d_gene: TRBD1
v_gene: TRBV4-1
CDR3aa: CASSQVPGQGYTF
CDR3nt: TGCGCCAGCAGCCAAGTCCCGGGACAGGGCTACACCTTC

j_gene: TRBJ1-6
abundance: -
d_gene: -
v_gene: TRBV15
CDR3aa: CATSSVDSAPLHF
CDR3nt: TGTGCCACCAGCAGTGTCGACTCCGCGCCCCTCCACTTT

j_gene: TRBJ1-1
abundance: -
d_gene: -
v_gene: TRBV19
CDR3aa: CASSIDGETEAFF
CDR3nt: TGTGCCAGTAGTATAGATGGGGAGACTGAAGCTTTCTTT

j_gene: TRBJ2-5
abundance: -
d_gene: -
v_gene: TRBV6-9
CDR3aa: CASSHPREETQYF
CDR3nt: TGTGCCAGCAGTCACCCTAGAGAAGAGACCCAGTACTTC

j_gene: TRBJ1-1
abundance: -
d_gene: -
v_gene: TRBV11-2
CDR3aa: CASSPTGPNTEAFF
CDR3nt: TGTGCCAGCAGTCCTACAGGGCCGAACACTGAAGCTTTCTTT

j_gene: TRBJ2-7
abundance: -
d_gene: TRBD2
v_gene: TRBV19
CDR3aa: CASSMGLANEQYF
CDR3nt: TGTGCCAGTAGTATGGGACTAGCAAACGAGCAGTACTTC

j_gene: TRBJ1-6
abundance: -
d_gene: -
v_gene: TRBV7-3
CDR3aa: CASSLRHNSYNSPLHF
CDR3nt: TGTGCCAGCAGCTTGAGACATAACTCCTATAATTCACCCCTCCACTTT

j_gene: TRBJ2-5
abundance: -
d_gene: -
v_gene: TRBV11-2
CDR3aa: CASSFAVGEETQYF
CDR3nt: TGTGCCAGCAGCTTTGCGGTCGGAGAAGAGACCCAGTACTTC

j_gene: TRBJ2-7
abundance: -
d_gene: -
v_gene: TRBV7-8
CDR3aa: CASSLVGQGTYEQYF
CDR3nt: TGTGCCAGCAGCTTAGTCGGCCAGGGGACCTACGAGCAGTACTTC

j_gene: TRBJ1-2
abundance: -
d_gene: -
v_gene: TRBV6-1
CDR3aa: CASSEGGGAQGYTF
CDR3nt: TGTGCCAGCAGTGAAGGAGGAGGGGCTCAAGGCTACACCTTC

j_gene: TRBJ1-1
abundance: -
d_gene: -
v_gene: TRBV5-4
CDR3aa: CASSSQGLGTEAFF
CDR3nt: TGTGCCAGCAGCTCACAGGGATTGGGCACTGAAGCTTTCTTT

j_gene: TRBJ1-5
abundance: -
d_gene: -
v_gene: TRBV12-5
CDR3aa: CASARGGQPQHF
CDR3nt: TGTGCTAGTGCCCGAGGGGGTCAGCCCCAGCATTTT

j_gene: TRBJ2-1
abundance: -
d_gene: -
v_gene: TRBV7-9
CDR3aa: CATRLADYNEQFF
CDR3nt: TGTGCCACCCGACTGGCGGACTACAATGAGCAGTTCTTC

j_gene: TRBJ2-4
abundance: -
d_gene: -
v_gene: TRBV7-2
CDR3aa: CASSFGFNPKNIQYF
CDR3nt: TGTGCCAGCAGCTTCGGGTTCAATCCCAAAAACATTCAGTACTTC

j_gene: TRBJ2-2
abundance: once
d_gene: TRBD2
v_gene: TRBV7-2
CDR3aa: CASSLAGELAGDYTGELFF
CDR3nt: TGTGCCAGCAGCTTAGCGGGGGAACTAGCGGGGGATTACACCGGGGAGCTGTTTTTT

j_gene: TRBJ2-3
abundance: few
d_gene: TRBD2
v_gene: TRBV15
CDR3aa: CATSRDSGGADTQYF
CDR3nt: TGTGCCACCAGCAGAGATAGCGGGGGGGCAGATACGCAGTATTTT

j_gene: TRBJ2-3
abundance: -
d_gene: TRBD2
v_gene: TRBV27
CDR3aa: CASSYFGGALDTQYF
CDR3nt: TGTGCCAGCAGTTACTTCGGGGGGGCTCTAGATACGCAGTATTTT

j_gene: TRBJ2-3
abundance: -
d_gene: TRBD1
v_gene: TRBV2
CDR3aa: CARDRGQGEDNTQYF
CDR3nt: TGTGCCAGGGACCGTGGACAGGGCGAGGATAATACGCAGTATTTT

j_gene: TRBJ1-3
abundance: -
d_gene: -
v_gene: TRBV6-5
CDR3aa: CASRGAGNTIYF
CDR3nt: TGTGCCAGCAGGGGCGCTGGAAACACCATATATTTT

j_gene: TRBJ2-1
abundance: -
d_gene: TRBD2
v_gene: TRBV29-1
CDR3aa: CSVDPGLAPFF
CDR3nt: TGCAGCGTTGACCCGGGACTAGCGCCGTTCTTC

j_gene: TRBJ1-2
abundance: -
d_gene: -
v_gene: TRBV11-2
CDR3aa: CASNADGGYGYTF
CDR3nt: TGTGCCAGCAATGCCGACGGAGGATATGGCTACACCTTC

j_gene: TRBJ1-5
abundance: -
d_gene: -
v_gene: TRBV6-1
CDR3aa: CASSGKGAREQPQHF
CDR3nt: TGTGCCAGCAGTGGAAAAGGGGCGCGAGAACAGCCCCAGCATTTT

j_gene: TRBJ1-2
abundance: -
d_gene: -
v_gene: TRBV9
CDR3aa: CASSMSLGSDGYTF
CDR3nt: TGTGCCAGTTCAATGTCTCTCGGGAGTGATGGCTACACCTTC

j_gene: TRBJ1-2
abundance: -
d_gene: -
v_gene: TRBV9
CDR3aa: CASSVEPYPTGNYGYTF
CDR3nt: TGTGCCAGCAGCGTAGAACCTTACCCGACGGGGAACTATGGCTACACCTTC

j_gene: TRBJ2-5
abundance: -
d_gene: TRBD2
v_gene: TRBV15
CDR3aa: CATSRGGEEETQYF
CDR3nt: TGTGCCACCAGCAGGGGGGGGGAAGAAGAGACCCAGTACTTC

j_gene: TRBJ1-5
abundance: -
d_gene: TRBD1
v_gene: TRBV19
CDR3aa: CASRDRGSPQHF
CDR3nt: TGTGCCAGTCGGGACAGGGGGTCACCCCAGCATTTT

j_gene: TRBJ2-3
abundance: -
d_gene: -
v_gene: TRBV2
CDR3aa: CAIDTGDTQYF
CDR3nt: TGTGCCATCGATACAGGAGATACGCAGTATTTT

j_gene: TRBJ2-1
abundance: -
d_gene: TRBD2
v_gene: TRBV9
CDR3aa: CASSISGGPFYEQFF
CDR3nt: TGTGCCAGCAGCATCAGCGGGGGGCCTTTCTATGAGCAGTTCTTC

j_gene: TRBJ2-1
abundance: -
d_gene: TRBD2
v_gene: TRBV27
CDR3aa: CASSLLADNEQFF
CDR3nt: TGTGCCAGCAGTTTACTAGCGGACAATGAGCAGTTCTTC

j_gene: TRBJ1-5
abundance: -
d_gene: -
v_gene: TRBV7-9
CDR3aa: CASSPRDQPQHF
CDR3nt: TGTGCCAGCAGCCCGCGGGATCAGCCCCAGCATTTT

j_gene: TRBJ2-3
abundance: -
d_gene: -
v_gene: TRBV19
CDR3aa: CASSIRGFSTDTQYF
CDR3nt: TGTGCCAGTAGTATACGGGGGTTTAGCACAGATACGCAGTATTTT

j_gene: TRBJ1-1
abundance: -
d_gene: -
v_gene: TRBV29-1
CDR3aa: CSVEEGGAGAFF
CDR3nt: TGCAGCGTTGAAGAGGGGGGGGCGGGAGCTTTCTTT

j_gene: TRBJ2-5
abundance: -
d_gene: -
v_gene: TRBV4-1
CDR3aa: CASSQEHQGLRKTQYF
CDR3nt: TGCGCCAGCAGCCAAGAACATCAGGGATTGAGAAAGACCCAGTACTTC

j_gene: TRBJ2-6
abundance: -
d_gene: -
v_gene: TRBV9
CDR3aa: CASSVGSSGANVLTF
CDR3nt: TGTGCCAGCAGCGTAGGGAGCTCTGGGGCCAACGTCCTGACTTTC

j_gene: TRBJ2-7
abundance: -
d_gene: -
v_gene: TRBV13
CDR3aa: CASSLFGFEQYF
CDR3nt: TGTGCCAGCAGCTTGTTCGGTTTCGAGCAGTACTTC

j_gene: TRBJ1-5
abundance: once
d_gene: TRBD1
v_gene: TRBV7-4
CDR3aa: CAITLSGTGGDSGNQPQHF
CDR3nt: TGTGCCATCACACTGTCCGGGACAGGGGGCGACTCGGGCAATCAGCCCCAGCATTTT

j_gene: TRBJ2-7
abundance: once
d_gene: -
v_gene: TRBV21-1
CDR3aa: CASSSFRRGGVYEQYF
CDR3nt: TGTGCCAGCAGCAGTTTCCGGAGGGGGGGGGTATACGAGCAGTACTTC

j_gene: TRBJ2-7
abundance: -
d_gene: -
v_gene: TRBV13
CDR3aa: CASSLGPPGGSYEQYF
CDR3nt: TGTGCCAGCAGCTTAGGCCCCCCAGGGGGGTCCTACGAGCAGTACTTC

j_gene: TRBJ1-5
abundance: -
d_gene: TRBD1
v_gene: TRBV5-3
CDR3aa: CAPRDRDSDQPQHF
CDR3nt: TGTGCCCCCCGGGACAGGGATAGCGATCAGCCCCAGCATTTT

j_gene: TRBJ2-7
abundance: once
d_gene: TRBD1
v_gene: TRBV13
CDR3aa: CASSLVTETGDSQQYF
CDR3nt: TGTGCCAGCAGCTTAGTGACTGAGACAGGGGATTCCCAGCAGTACTTC

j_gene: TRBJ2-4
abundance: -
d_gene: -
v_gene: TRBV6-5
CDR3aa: CASSYGGSAKNIQYF
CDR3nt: TGTGCCAGCAGTTACGGGGGCTCGGCCAAAAACATTCAGTACTTC

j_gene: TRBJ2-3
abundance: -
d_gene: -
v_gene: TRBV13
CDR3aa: CASSSATGADTQYF
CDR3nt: TGTGCCAGCAGCTCCGCAACAGGAGCAGATACGCAGTATTTT

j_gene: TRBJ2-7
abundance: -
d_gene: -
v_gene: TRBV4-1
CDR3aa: CASSQEEFQGRLSEQYF
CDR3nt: TGCGCCAGCAGCCAAGAAGAGTTTCAGGGCAGATTGTCCGAGCAGTACTTC

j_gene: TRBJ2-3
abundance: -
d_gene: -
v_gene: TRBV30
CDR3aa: CAWSVSRITDTQYF
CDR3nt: TGTGCCTGGAGTGTATCGCGGATCACAGATACGCAGTATTTT

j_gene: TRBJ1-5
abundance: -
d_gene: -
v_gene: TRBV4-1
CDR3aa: CASSQDGGNQPQHF
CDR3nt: TGCGCCAGCAGCCAAGACGGGGGGAATCAGCCCCAGCATTTT

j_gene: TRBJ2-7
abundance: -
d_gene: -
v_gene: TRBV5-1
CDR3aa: CASSFKSGEQYF
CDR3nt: TGCGCCAGCAGCTTTAAGAGCGGCGAGCAGTACTTC

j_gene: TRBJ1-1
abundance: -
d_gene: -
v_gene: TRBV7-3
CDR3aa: CASSYFYGTEAFF
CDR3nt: TGTGCCAGCAGTTATTTCTATGGCACTGAAGCTTTCTTT

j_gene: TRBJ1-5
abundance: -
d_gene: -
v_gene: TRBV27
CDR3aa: CASSPSLGEASNQPQHF
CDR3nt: TGTGCCAGCAGCCCATCTCTCGGTGAGGCGTCTAATCAGCCCCAGCATTTT

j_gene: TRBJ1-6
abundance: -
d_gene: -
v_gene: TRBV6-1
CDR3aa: CASSEAWTENNSPLHF
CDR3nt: TGTGCCAGCAGTGAAGCGTGGACAGAAAATAATTCACCCCTCCACTTT

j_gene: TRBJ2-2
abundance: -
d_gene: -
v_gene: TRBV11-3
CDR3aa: CASSPRDRQVGELFF
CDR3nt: TGTGCCAGCAGCCCGAGGGATAGACAGGTCGGGGAGCTGTTTTTT